These 16 T cell receptor beta chains originate from one sample sequenced in a study of a mutant IDH1 vaccine in newly diagnosed glioma. Sequencing used immunoSEQ multiplex PCR; TCRdb keeps in-frame clones, though not all of them. The sample consists of approximately 51,000 clones, about 77% of them appearing once. The antigens of these receptors remain unknown. The time point here: week 5, during vaccination. Vaccinated patients received 300 ug of mutant IDH1 20-mer peptide per dose, with topical imiquimod. This specimen was PBMCs, taken from a glioma patient whose treatment included an IDH1 peptide vaccine. The source is a middle-aged woman with glioma.

This chain uses TRBV5-1 with TRBJ2-1, with 9 bases that match TRBD1. Unmatched junction bases numbered 9, after V lost 1 base and J lost 4 bases. CDR3 length equals 17 residues. CDR1 is SGHRS, CDR2 YFSETQ, per germline. CDR3 DNA: TGCGCCAGCAGCTTGATTAGACAGGGGGGGATGTACAATGAGCAGTTCTTC. This gives the protein CASSLIRQGGMYNEQFF.

Only a few counts were recorded for this clone. CDR3 in amino acids: CASSLEVNTEAFF. CDR3 coding DNA: TGCGCCAGCAGCTTGGAGGTAAACACTGAAGCTTTCTTT. The chain employs TRBV5-1 and TRBJ1-1, with no clear D. V lost 0 bases to trimming and J lost 2 bases, with 5 bases between them. Germline-derived CDR1 and CDR2 are SGHRS and YFSETQ. CDR3 length: 13 residues. The whole variable domain, remainder taken from reference TRBV5-1 and TRBJ1-1, is KAGVTQTPRYLIKTRGQQVTLSCSPISGHRSVSWYQQTPGQGLQFLFEYFSETQRNKGNFPGRFSGRQFSNSRSEMNVSTLELGDSALYLCASSLEVNTEAFFGQGTRLTVV.

The chain has TRBV5-1 and TRBJ2-5; 10 bases map to TRBD2. Germline V CDR1 and CDR2: SGHRS, YFSETQ. The CDR3 is 16 residues long. After removal of 0 bases from V and 5 bases from J, the junction contained 7 bases not matched to a gene. The CDR3 nucleotides are TGCGCCAGCAGCTTGGAGCCTAGCGGGGGCGCTGAGACCCAGTACTTC. This encodes CASSLEPSGGAETQYF.

The chain employs TRBV19 and TRBJ2-3, with 12 bases aligning to TRBD1. The CDR3 extends over 16 amino acids. Trimming took 5 bases from V and 4 from J; bases not matched to a gene: 7. In germline, CDR1 is LNHDA, CDR2 SQIVND (reference sequence). The CDR3, as DNA: TGTGCCAGTAGTTTCCCGGGACAGGGGGCTTCAGATACGCAGTATTTT. It specifies CASSFPGQGASDTQYF. Supplemented by reference TRBV19 and TRBJ2-3, the full variable domain reads DGGITQSPKYLFRKEGQNVTLSCEQNLNHDAMYWYRQDPGQGLRLIYYSQIVNDFQKGDIAEGYSVSREKKESFPLTVTSAQKNPTAFYLCASSFPGQGASDTQYFGPGTRLTVL.

The rearrangement links TRBV30 to TRBJ2-7; TRBD1 might be the D (6 bases). The V end was cut by 0 bases, the J end by 3 bases, with 15 bases between. CDR1 is GTSNPN, CDR2 SVGIG, per germline (reference sequence). The length of the CDR3 is 15 residues. CDR3 protein: CAWSVNFGQHYEQYF. As DNA, the CDR3 is TGTGCCTGGAGTGTAAATTTCGGACAGCACTACGAGCAGTACTTC. The variable domain in full, completed from reference TRBV30 and TRBJ2-7, reads SQTIHQWPATLVQPVGSPLSLECTVEGTSNPNLYWYRQAAGRGLQLLFYSVGIGQISSEVPQNLSASRPQDRQFILSSKKLLLSDSGFYLCAWSVNFGQHYEQYFGPGTRLTVT.

CDR3: CASSYGFGGSGNTIYF. CDR3 coding DNA: TGTGCCAGCAGTTACGGGTTCGGGGGCTCTGGAAACACCATATATTTT. This sequence joins TRBV6-5 and TRBJ1-3, with TRBD1 as a possible D gene (5 bases). Trimming removed 2 bases from V and 0 bases from J, with 11 bases in between. CDR3 length equals 16 residues. Per germline, CDR1 MNHEY and CDR2 SVGAGI.

CDR3 coding DNA: TGTGCCAGCAGCTTAGACTGGGATACGCAGTATTTT. Translating it yields CASSLDWDTQYF. The chain recombines TRBV7-6 with TRBJ2-3; unclear D gene. V gave up 1 base and J gave up 6 bases, with 5 bases separating them. The CDR3 loop spans 12 amino acids. The germline V gene has CDR1 SGHVS and CDR2 FNYEAQ.

The V call is TRBV29-1, the J call TRBJ2-7; unclear D gene. V was trimmed by 4 bases and J by 6 bases, leaving 10 bases between them. The CDR3 contains 11 residues. Germline CDR1 SQVTM, CDR2 ANQGSEA. This CDR3 reads CSVGSLVEQYF. The CDR3 DNA sequence: TGCAGCGTTGGCAGTCTGGTCGAGCAGTACTTC.

The CDR3 is CASSLDLGVNEQYF. As DNA, the CDR3 is TGCGCCAGCAGCTTGGATCTGGGGGTCAACGAGCAGTACTTC. The rearrangement uses TRBV5-1 and TRBJ2-7, with D tentatively TRBD1 or TRBD2 (5 bases each). The length of the CDR3 is 14 residues. The V gene's germline CDR1 is SGHRS and CDR2 YFSETQ. Trimming removed 0 bases from V and 5 bases from J, with 12 bases in between.

The chain carries TRBV5-6 and TRBJ1-2, with no clear D. This CDR3 comprises 15 residues. V was shortened by 4 bases and J by 0 bases, with 13 bases between the two germline ends. Germline CDR1 SGHDT, CDR2 YYEEEE. The CDR3 DNA sequence: TGTGCCAGCAGCCTGGAGCACGCTACTAACTATGGCTACACCTTC. It encodes CASSLEHATNYGYTF. Full variable domain (remainder filled in from reference TRBV5-6 and TRBJ1-2): DAGVTQSPTHLIKTRGQQVTLRCSPKSGHDTVSWYQQALGQGPQFIFQYYEEEERQRGNFPDRFSGHQFPNYSSELNVNALLLGDSALYLCASSLEHATNYGYTFGSGTRLTVV.

The chain carries TRBV9 and TRBJ2-7; 10 bases match TRBD1. Germline CDR1 reads SGDLS; CDR2 reads YYNGEE. The ends lost 7 bases at V and 2 bases at J; junction bases unmatched: 6. This CDR3 is 14 amino acids long. Here the CDR3 reads CASGKGTGAYEQYF. CDR3 DNA: TGTGCCAGCGGAAAGGGGACAGGGGCCTACGAGCAGTACTTC.

The chain couples TRBV10-2 to TRBJ1-2; TRBD1 is a possible D gene (5 bases). V lost 7 bases and J lost 8, with 17 bases in between. From germline, CDR1 is WSHSY and CDR2 SAAADI. CDR3 size: 13 residues. Written as DNA, the CDR3 is TGCGCCAGCACCCAGGACGGGACGGGGGGCTACACCTTC. Translating gives CASTQDGTGGYTF.

This clone was seen only once. The rearrangement links TRBV7-8 to TRBJ2-7, with 9 positions matching TRBD1. Trimming took 5 bases from V and 0 from J; bases not matched to a gene: 11. The length of the CDR3 is 17 residues. Per the germline V gene, CDR1 is SGHVS and CDR2 is FQNEAQ. CDR3 bases: TGTGCCAGCAGCCCAAACCGCGGGGGACAGGGCTCCTACGAGCAGTACTTC. Translated, it gives CASSPNRGGQGSYEQYF.

This chain joins TRBV4-1 and TRBJ1-4; D gene uncertain. Germline CDR1 reads MGHRA; CDR2 reads YSYEKL. Trimming shortened V by 1 base and J by 8 bases, and 8 bases separated the two germline ends. This CDR3 is 13 amino acids long. The CDR3 DNA is TGCGCCAGCAGCCAAGTGATAGGGGAAAAACTGTTTTTT. Amino acids: CASSQVIGEKLFF.

The J gene is TRBJ1-2, the V gene TRBV15, with a weak D call TRBD1 (5 bases). This CDR3 is built from 14 residues. Germline assignment: CDR1 LNHNV and CDR2 YYDKDF (reference sequence). V gave up 1 base and J gave up 3 bases, with 9 bases separating them. The DNA of the CDR3 is TGTGCCACCAGCAGAGCTGTACAGGACTATGGCTACACCTTC. Its protein is CATSRAVQDYGYTF.

V and J are TRBV6-6 and TRBJ2-7, with D hard to call. The V gene lost 4 bases and the J gene lost 1 base, with 8 bases spanning the gap. The length of the CDR3 is 13 residues. Germline-derived CDR1 and CDR2 are MNHNY and SVGAGI (reference sequence). Here the CDR3 DNA reads TGTGCCAGCAGTTTCGCAAATTCCTACGAGCAGTACTTC. Its translation: CASSFANSYEQYF.